These 21 T cell receptor beta chains came from one sample sequenced in a study of CXCR3-negative and CXCR3-positive naive CD8 T cells. TRB cDNA was prepared as libraries by UMI-labeled 5' RACE. TCRdb re-analyzed the 5' RACE reads; it lists each CDR3 protein once, without DNA. This repertoire comprises 70,000 to 95,000 distinct CDR3 sequences; its ten largest clones make up 1.7%. Sequenced input: naive CXCR3- CD8+ T cells from blood. Subset defined: CD45RO-CCR7+CD27+CD95- naive CD8+ T cells lacking CXCR3 (TNR3-). These receptor sequences come from a human donor in good health. Some clones in this sample may be carry-over from other donors' samples.

The chain employs TRBV5-6 and TRBJ2-3; TCRdb's D gene call, TRBD2, goes unchecked for lack of DNA. Germline V gene lookup returns CDR1 SGHDT and CDR2 YYEEEE. This CDR3 region has 15 residues. CDR3 residues: CASSLVRGATDTQYF. Variable domain in full (rest from reference TRBV5-6 and TRBJ2-3): DAGVTQSPTHLIKTRGQQVTLRCSPKSGHDTVSWYQQALGQGPQFIFQYYEEEERQRGNFPDRFSGHQFPNYSSELNVNALLLGDSALYLCASSLVRGATDTQYFGPGTRLTVL.

The CDR3 region is CASSFGTSGTYEQYF. The V gene is TRBV7-6, the J gene TRBJ2-7; the TRBD2 assignment by TCRdb is unverifiable without DNA. The CDR3 has 15 amino acids. Germline V gives CDR1 SGHVS, CDR2 FNYEAQ.

The gene calls are TRBV11-3 and TRBJ2-5; the TCRdb call, TRBD1, lacks DNA for checking. This CDR3 region has 15 residues. Germline V gene lookup returns CDR1 SGHNT and CDR2 YENEEA. The CDR3 reads CASSPSRDSQETQYF.

V gene TRBV7-6 combines with J gene TRBJ2-7; without DNA, the TCRdb call of TRBD2 cannot be checked. The CDR3 extends over 11 amino acids. The germline CDR1 and CDR2 sequences are SGHVS and FNYEAQ. Here the CDR3 reads CASTRGHEQYF.

This chain uses TRBV12-3 or TRBV12-4 with TRBJ2-7; TCRdb gives TRBD2 as the D gene, but with no DNA this cannot be confirmed. The length of the CDR3 is 17 residues. CDR3 residues: CASRSWQASYLVDEQYF.

The chain links TRBV27 to TRBJ2-7. The CDR3 is 12 residues long. From germline, CDR1 is MNHEY and CDR2 SMNVEV (reference sequence). Here the CDR3 reads CASSLAGYEQYF.

This chain joins TRBV4-1 and TRBJ2-5; the D call of TRBD1 rests on TCRdb alone, since no DNA is present to check it. CDR1 MGHRA and CDR2 YSYEKL come from the germline V gene. This CDR3 has 14 amino acids. Here the CDR3 reads CASSQQTGLETQYF.

The rearrangement links TRBV5-1 to TRBJ2-3; TCRdb returns TRBD2, unconfirmable since there is no DNA. The CDR3 is 17 amino acids. Per germline, CDR1 SGHRS and CDR2 YFSETQ. This CDR3 is CASMDPGLPTTTDTQYF.

The CDR3 reads CSVETLVLNYGYTF. This chain connects TRBV29-1 to TRBJ1-2. Germline-derived CDR1 and CDR2 are SQVTM and ANQGSEA. The CDR3 totals 14 residues.

By frequency, this clonotype is medium-sized (0.01 to 0.1%). This sequence joins TRBV4-3 and TRBJ2-1; checking the TCRdb D call of TRBD1 is not possible without DNA. This CDR3 spans 17 amino acids. Germline V lookup: CDR1 LGHNA, CDR2 YSLEER. The CDR3 here is CASSQEGVASPYNEQFF.

The rearrangement uses TRBV19 and TRBJ2-1; TCRdb outputs TRBD2, but without DNA this stays unchecked. The CDR3 sequence is 17 residues long. Germline V gene lookup returns CDR1 LNHDA and CDR2 SQIVND (reference sequence). The CDR3 loop reads CASSTEASRSSYNEQFF. The full variable domain, rest sourced from reference TRBV19 and TRBJ2-1, is DGGITQSPKYLFRKEGQNVTLSCEQNLNHDAMYWYRQDPGQGLRLIYYSQIVNDFQKGDIAEGYSVSREKKESFPLTVTSAQKNPTAFYLCASSTEASRSSYNEQFFGPGTRLTVL.

The genes are TRBV4-3 and TRBJ2-1. Germline CDR1 is LGHNA and CDR2 is YSLEER. The CDR3 runs 15 residues. CDR3: CASSQVRSSYNEQFF.

J is TRBJ2-5 and V is TRBV11-2. Germline lookup yields CDR1 SGHAT and CDR2 FQNNGV. This CDR3 comprises 16 residues. The chain's CDR3 is CASSLVGAGFEETQYF.

The chain joins TRBV7-3 to TRBJ2-2; TCRdb returns TRBD2, unconfirmable since there is no DNA. Germline V gene lookup returns CDR1 SGHTA and CDR2 FQGTGA. The CDR3 consists of 18 residues. CDR3 region: CASSLLAGGDLNTGELFF.

The chain uses TRBV9 and TRBJ2-7; lacking DNA, the TRBD1 call made by TCRdb goes unchecked. The CDR3 extends over 13 amino acids. Germline CDR1 reads SGDLS; CDR2 reads YYNGEE. The CDR3 sequence: CASSGSGGYEQYF.

The chain is built from TRBV28 and TRBJ1-1; TCRdb indicates TRBD1, and absent DNA this call remains unverified. CDR1 is MDHEN, CDR2 SYDVKM, per germline. The CDR3 sequence is 14 residues long. This CDR3 reads CASSPDREAVQAFF.

The genes are TRBV5-1 and TRBJ2-2; TCRdb designates TRBD2, a call that cannot be tested without DNA. The CDR3 contains 16 residues. Germline CDR1 SGHRS, CDR2 YFSETQ. CDR3 sequence: CASSPTSGPDTGELFF.

This chain uses TRBV13 with TRBJ2-2; TCRdb's D gene call, TRBD1, goes unchecked for lack of DNA. Germline V lookup: CDR1 PRHDT, CDR2 FYEKMQ (reference sequence). The CDR3 totals 22 residues. CDR3 in amino acids: CASSLETVSQSEGGRITGELFF.

The gene calls are TRBV29-1 and TRBJ2-7; TCRdb selects TRBD1, and the lack of DNA leaves this call unchecked. CDR1 is SQVTM, CDR2 ANQGSEA, per germline. The CDR3 loop spans 15 amino acids. The CDR3 spells CSVEGTGTSHYEQYF.

The chain couples TRBV6-2 or TRBV6-3 to TRBJ1-5. Germline V gene sequence: CDR1 MNHEY, CDR2 SVGEGT. The CDR3 is 16 amino acids. The CDR3 protein is CASSLRRPPNHQPQHF.

The chain is built from TRBV7-6 and TRBJ2-2; TCRdb's assignment of TRBD2 cannot be checked, as there is no DNA. CDR3 size: 16 residues. Germline CDR1 and CDR2: SGHVS and FNYEAQ. The chain's CDR3 is CASSWGLAGDTGELFF. The variable domain in full, completed from reference TRBV7-6 and TRBJ2-2, reads GAGVSQSPRYKVTKRGQDVALRCDPISGHVSLYWYRQALGQGPEFLTYFNYEAQQDKSGLPNDRFSAERPEGSISTLTIQRTEQRDSAMYRCASSWGLAGDTGELFFGEGSRLTVL.